These T cell receptor beta chains were read from a single sample in a study of long-term antiretroviral therapy in people with HIV. This table comes from immunoSEQ multiplex PCR, and its TCRdb copy is limited to in-frame clones, with some not included. The table shows under 50,000 clones, with about 94% occurring only once. The sequencing here drew on unsorted PBMCs, taken 9.2 years after starting antiretroviral therapy. Receptors originate from a man aged 25 to 40 with HIV. Each CDR3 is given with its conserved first and last residue. Fields, in order: D gene, J gene, clone size, V gene, CDR3 DNA, CDR3 protein. A D gene is named only where the DNA matches it firmly. Only part of the rows carry a size: once, few, many, or a class if the clone is expanded.

D: .; J: TRBJ2-5; size: .; V: TRBV4-1; DNA: TGCGCCGGCAGCCAAGATCATCGGGGGGCCCTAGAGACCCAGTACTTC; CDR3: CAGSQDHRGALETQYF
D: .; J: TRBJ2-3; size: .; V: TRBV2; DNA: TGTGCCAGCAGGAGCAGTGGTACGCAGTATTTT; CDR3: CASRSSGTQYF
D: TRBD2; J: TRBJ2-1; size: .; V: TRBV10-3; DNA: TGTGCCATCAGTGGAACTAGCGGGAGCTCCTACAATGAGCAGTTCTTC; CDR3: CAISGTSGSSYNEQFF
D: .; J: TRBJ1-4; size: .; V: TRBV7-9; DNA: TGTGCCAGCAGCTTATTTGGAGGGAATGAAAAACTGTTTTTT; CDR3: CASSLFGGNEKLFF
D: TRBD1; J: TRBJ2-1; size: .; V: TRBV5-1; DNA: TGCGCCAGCAGCCCCCGTGATGAACAGGGGTCATACAATGAGCAGTTCTTC; CDR3: CASSPRDEQGSYNEQFF
D: TRBD1; J: TRBJ2-5; size: .; V: TRBV28; DNA: TGTGCCAGCAGTTCTACAGGGGCGAGGACCCAGTACTTC; CDR3: CASSSTGARTQYF
D: TRBD1; J: TRBJ1-6; size: .; V: TRBV9; DNA: TGTGCCAGCAGCTGGGACAGCCCCAATTCACCCCTCCACTTT; CDR3: CASSWDSPNSPLHF
D: TRBD1; J: TRBJ1-2; size: .; V: TRBV4-2; DNA: TGTGCCAGCAGCCAGCTTGACCAGGGGGCCGGTGGCTACACCTTC; CDR3: CASSQLDQGAGGYTF
D: .; J: TRBJ2-7; size: .; V: TRBV6-5; DNA: TGTGCCAGCAGTTACTCTTCAGGATCTTGGGAGCAGTACTTC; CDR3: CASSYSSGSWEQYF
D: .; J: TRBJ2-1; size: .; V: TRBV27; DNA: TGTGCCAGCAGCGACAGCCCCGGGTACAATGAGCAGTTCTTC; CDR3: CASSDSPGYNEQFF
D: TRBD2; J: TRBJ2-1; size: .; V: TRBV11-2; DNA: TGTGCCAGCAGCACTAGCGGGGGGGTTTACAATGAGCAGTTCTTC; CDR3: CASSTSGGVYNEQFF
D: .; J: TRBJ2-7; size: .; V: TRBV6-6; DNA: TGTGCCAGCAGCCCTGGACCCGATACCGAGCAGTACTTC; CDR3: CASSPGPDTEQYF
D: .; J: TRBJ1-3; size: .; V: TRBV6-1; DNA: TGTGCCAGCTCGAGCCCCGCAGGTTCTGGAAACACCATATATTTT; CDR3: CASSSPAGSGNTIYF
D: .; J: TRBJ1-5; size: .; V: TRBV20-1; DNA: TGCAGTGCTAGACCCGACAGTCACCAGCATTTT; CDR3: CSARPDSHQHF
D: TRBD2; J: TRBJ2-1; size: .; V: TRBV29-1; DNA: TGCAGCGTTCCGGGGGAGCGGGGGCAATACAATGAGCAGTTCTTC; CDR3: CSVPGERGQYNEQFF
D: .; J: TRBJ2-3; size: .; V: TRBV7-9; DNA: TGTGCCAGCAGCCAACCGATCGGGGGCGGCACAGATACGCAGTATTTT; CDR3: CASSQPIGGGTDTQYF
D: .; J: TRBJ1-5; size: .; V: TRBV2; DNA: TGTGCCAGCGCAAAAGGAGGGAATCAGCCCCAGCATTTT; CDR3: CASAKGGNQPQHF
D: .; J: TRBJ2-5; size: .; V: TRBV5-1; DNA: TGCGCCAGCAGCCCGACAGGCCAAGAGACCCAGTACTTC; CDR3: CASSPTGQETQYF
D: TRBD1; J: TRBJ2-3; size: .; V: TRBV6-1; DNA: TGTGCCAGCAGTGAAGCGATGTGGAGCCGGACAGGGGGCCCAGATACGCAGTATTTT; CDR3: CASSEAMWSRTGGPDTQYF
D: TRBD1; J: TRBJ1-1; size: .; V: TRBV29-1; DNA: TGCAGCGTTCGGGGACAGGGCGACACTGAAGCTTTCTTT; CDR3: CSVRGQGDTEAFF
D: .; J: TRBJ1-2; size: .; V: TRBV5-1; DNA: TGCGCCAGCAGCGTAACAGGGAACGGTGGCTACACCTTC; CDR3: CASSVTGNGGYTF
D: .; J: TRBJ1-5; size: .; V: TRBV9; DNA: TGTGCCAGCAGCGTAGATTCGGGGGGTCAGCCCCAGCATTTT; CDR3: CASSVDSGGQPQHF
D: TRBD2; J: TRBJ2-2; size: .; V: TRBV7-9; DNA: TGTGCCAGCAGCTTAAGCGGGACTAGCGGGGGGAAAACCGGGGAGCTGTTTTTT; CDR3: CASSLSGTSGGKTGELFF
D: .; J: TRBJ1-5; size: few; V: TRBV2; DNA: TGTGCCAGCAGTAACTGGGCGCAACAGCCCCAGCATTTT; CDR3: CASSNWAQQPQHF